The present T cell receptor beta chain was sequenced within a study of neurological immune-mediated disorders. Study outcomes and limitations: Private repertoires in all groups were suggested by the absence of shared CDR3 amino acid sequences among expanded clones across subjects.

Trimming left V 7 bases short and J 4 bases short, with 25 bases between. Germline assignment: CDR1 ENHRY and CDR2 SYGVKD. The CDR3 has 17 amino acids. cDNA synthesis was performed by 5'RACE with 10-nucleotide random UMIs. Per sequencing run, 15-18 subjects together gave over 180 million TCR-beta sequences. TCRdb analysed the 5' RACE reads with MiXCR anew, one entry per CDR3 protein. Here the sample spans about 49,000 distinct CDR3 sequences, approximately 14% being singletons. This clonotype was seen many times. Antigen unknown. Documented time point: longitudinal time-point 2. Unsorted libraries were generated from 2 million PBMCs. These cells had been stored in RNAlater at -80 C.

The chain employs TRBV10-3 and TRBJ1-2; D possibly corresponds to TRBD1 (5 bases). The TCR comes from a male donor with HTLV-1-associated myelopathy (HAM/TSP). Specimen: PBMCs. In nucleotides, the CDR3 is TGTGCCATCACGGGCGCAGGGTCAGGGCAGCTTGGCTATGGCTACACCTTC. It is translated as CAITGAGSGQLGYGYTF.